What follows is one T cell receptor beta chain and its context. This entry is derived from a study of CD8+CD57+ T cells in acquired aplastic anemia. The sequenced patients had an expansion of CD8+CD57+ cells seen by flow cytometry. Profiling of TCR beta VDJ combinations and CDR3 sequences used genomic DNA as template. Each CDR3 protein is one row after TCRdb ran MiXCR on the reads. The table has 150,000 to 200,000 distinct CDR3 sequences, 71% seen once. This TCR came from a human donor with aplastic anemia. The sample was sorted CD4+, CD8+, or CD8+CD57+ T cells (not recorded which) from PBMCs.

As DNA, the CDR3 is TGCAGTGCTAGAGATCCCCTCCACTTT. It encodes CSARDPLHF. The chain links TRBV20-1 to TRBJ1-6; D is uncertain. Germline CDR1 and CDR2: DFQATT and SNEGSKA (reference sequence). This CDR3 spans 9 amino acids. The V end was cut by 0 bases, the J end by 13 bases, with 1 base between.